Presented here are 12 T cell receptor beta chains from one specimen sequenced in a study of T cell repertoires in cytomegalovirus infection. TCRdb used MiXCR to reprocess the reads, holding one entry per CDR3 protein. The repertoire holds some 180,000 distinct CDR3 sequences, with 7.5% to 10% as singletons. Sample: PBMCs. The source of these receptors is a human donor in good health (CMV status not recorded). Some clones in this sample may be carry-over from other donors' samples.

The chain is built from TRBV15 and TRBJ2-1; D may match TRBD1 or TRBD2 (5 bases each). V gave up 7 bases and J gave up 3 bases, with 16 bases separating them. Germline-derived CDR1 and CDR2 are LNHNV and YYDKDF (reference sequence). The CDR3 covers 15 residues. The CDR3 DNA follows: TGTGCCACCAAACGGGACGAGGGATACTACAATGAGCAGTTCTTC. Protein product: CATKRDEGYYNEQFF.

This clonotype has ten or more counts. J is TRBJ1-3 and V is TRBV7-9; no clear D. CDR1 SEHNR and CDR2 FQNEAQ come from the germline V gene (reference sequence). V shed 3 bases and J shed 0 bases, with 9 bases lying between them. The CDR3 is 15 amino acids. The CDR3 DNA is TGTGCCAGCAGCTTGGACCTAGGCTCTGGAAACACCATATATTTT. Its translation: CASSLDLGSGNTIYF.

The V and J genes are TRBV29-1 and TRBJ2-7; a weak D match, TRBD1 (5 bases). CDR1 SQVTM and CDR2 ANQGSEA come from the germline V gene. Trimming took off 1 base at V and 7 bases at J, with 11 bases between the two ends. The CDR3 sequence is 12 residues long. CDR3: CSVEARAREQYF. In DNA, the CDR3 is TGCAGCGTTGAAGCCAGGGCTCGGGAGCAGTACTTC.

This clonotype was counted at least ten times. This chain's CDR3 is CASSLGFGYGYTF. In DNA form, the CDR3 reads TGTGCCAGCAGCTTAGGATTTGGGTATGGCTACACCTTC. The V gene is TRBV7-2, the J gene TRBJ1-2, with unresolved D. V dropped 1 base and J dropped 5 bases, with 8 bases sitting between them. The germline gives CDR1 SGHTA, CDR2 FQGNSA. The CDR3 spans 13 residues.

The chain uses TRBV6-2 or TRBV6-3 and TRBJ2-7, with 7 bases matching TRBD2. The CDR3 spans 13 residues. Germline CDR1 and CDR2: MNHEY and SVGEGT. J was trimmed by 2 bases and V by 6 bases; bases with no gene match: 4. For the CDR3, the DNA is TGTGCCAGCAGGCACGGGGGGACCTACGAGCAGTACTTC. It specifies CASRHGGTYEQYF.

This clonotype was detected a few times. The chain employs TRBV20-1 and TRBJ1-1, with D possibly matching TRBD1 (5 bases). Per germline, CDR1 DFQATT and CDR2 SNEGSKA (reference sequence). V was trimmed by 6 bases and J by 0 bases, leaving 8 bases between them. CDR3 size: 12 residues. The DNA of the CDR3 is TGCAGTGCAGGACACATGAACACTGAAGCTTTCTTT. It codes for CSAGHMNTEAFF.

In this sample, this clonotype turned up many times. The V gene is TRBV6-2 or TRBV6-3, the J gene TRBJ2-1, with 7 nucleotides matching TRBD1. V dropped 7 bases and J dropped 8; count of bases not matched to a gene: 5. This CDR3 has 12 amino acids. In germline, CDR1 is MNHEY, CDR2 SVGEGT. CDR3 region: CASNGQAHEQFF. CDR3 DNA: TGTGCCAGCAACGGACAGGCCCATGAGCAGTTCTTC.

This clonotype was counted many times. The rearrangement joins TRBV6-2 or TRBV6-3 to TRBJ2-1; possible D gene TRBD1, 5 bases. Germline CDR1 MNHEY, CDR2 SVGEGT. The CDR3 has 13 residues. Trimming pared 5 bases from V and 7 bases from J, leaving 12 bases between. The CDR3 sequence is CASSLIRGNEQFF. CDR3 nucleotide sequence: TGTGCCAGCAGTCTGATTAGGGGAAATGAGCAGTTCTTC.

This clonotype was picked up many times. This chain joins TRBV7-2 and TRBJ2-3; either TRBD1 or TRBD2 may supply D (5 bases each). CDR1 SGHTA and CDR2 FQGNSA come from the germline V gene. The CDR3 consists of 12 residues. V was cut by 5 bases and J by 9 bases, with 12 bases left in between. The CDR3 bases are TGTGCCAGCAGCCCCGGGGCGGGCACGCAGTATTTT. Protein product: CASSPGAGTQYF.

This clonotype appeared a few times. The V call is TRBV7-9, the J call TRBJ1-1; D possibly corresponds to TRBD1 (5 bases). Per the germline V gene, CDR1 is SEHNR and CDR2 is FQNEAQ (reference sequence). Trimming shortened V by 0 bases and J by 6 bases, and 11 bases separated the two germline ends. The CDR3 is made up of 14 amino acids. DNA of the CDR3: TGTGCCAGCAGCTTAGCGCTGGGGGGAGCTGAAGCTTTCTTT. Its translation is CASSLALGGAEAFF.

This clonotype has a count of ten or more. A much larger clone differs from this one at a single base, so this may be a read error. The genes are TRBV7-2 and TRBJ1-1, with no clear D. Trimming took 5 bases from V and 1 from J, leaving 2 bases between them. CDR1 SGHTA and CDR2 FQGNSA come from the germline V gene. There are 11 residues in the CDR3. The CDR3 reads CASSKNTEAFF. The DNA for the CDR3 is TGTGCCAGCAGCAAGAACACTGAAGCTTTCTTT.

The sample holds many counts of this clonotype. This rearrangement joins TRBV7-2 to TRBJ1-2; 8 positions agree with TRBD1. This CDR3 spans 16 amino acids. CDR1 is SGHTA, CDR2 FQGNSA, per germline. V dropped 1 base and J dropped 5; count of bases not matched to a gene: 9. The DNA of the CDR3 is TGTGCCAGCAGCTTAGGCCGGGACAGGTTCTCGTATGGCTACACCTTC. It encodes CASSLGRDRFSYGYTF.